These T cell receptor beta chains were read from a single sample in a study of Ad26.COV2.S vaccination and SARS-CoV-2 variants. Generated by immunoSEQ multiplex PCR, the TCRdb table keeps only in-frame clones and is missing some. This sample has about 250,000 clones, with approximately 90% found just once. The sample consisted of peripheral blood, taken in a trial of Ad26.COV2.S vaccine versus placebo. The receptor source for this set is a person between 18 and 65 years old who received the Ad26.COV2.S COVID-19 vaccine or a placebo. CDR3s include the opening cysteine and the closing phenylalanine or tryptophan. Fields, in order: J gene, clone size, V gene, D gene, CDR3 protein, CDR3 DNA. A D gene is named only where the DNA matches it firmly. Where a row states a size, it is once, few, many or the class of an expanded clone; other rows omit it.

j_gene: TRBJ2-3; abundance: NA; v_gene: TRBV11-3; d_gene: NA; CDR3aa: CASSLGLGRSDTQYF; CDR3nt: TGTGCCAGCAGCTTAGGACTGGGACGTTCAGATACGCAGTATTTT
j_gene: TRBJ1-5; abundance: NA; v_gene: TRBV15; d_gene: NA; CDR3aa: CATSYNPQGQPQHF; CDR3nt: TGTGCCACCAGCTACAACCCCCAGGGACAGCCCCAGCATTTT
j_gene: TRBJ2-3; abundance: NA; v_gene: TRBV19; d_gene: NA; CDR3aa: CATRTENTDTQYF; CDR3nt: TGTGCCACCAGGACAGAAAACACAGATACGCAGTATTTT
j_gene: TRBJ2-2; abundance: NA; v_gene: TRBV9; d_gene: TRBD2; CDR3aa: CASSGGLAGNTGELFF; CDR3nt: TGTGCCAGCAGCGGAGGACTAGCGGGCAACACCGGGGAGCTGTTTTTT
j_gene: TRBJ2-7; abundance: NA; v_gene: TRBV6-5; d_gene: TRBD1; CDR3aa: CASSSGTGNYEQYF; CDR3nt: TGTGCCAGCAGTTCCGGGACAGGGAACTACGAGCAGTACTTC
j_gene: TRBJ2-5; abundance: NA; v_gene: TRBV30; d_gene: TRBD2; CDR3aa: CAWKPSGQETQYF; CDR3nt: TGTGCCTGGAAGCCTAGCGGGCAAGAGACCCAGTACTTC
j_gene: TRBJ1-2; abundance: NA; v_gene: TRBV6-5; d_gene: TRBD1; CDR3aa: CASSTQDRGFYGYTF; CDR3nt: TGTGCCAGCAGTACCCAAGACAGGGGGTTCTATGGCTACACCTTC
j_gene: TRBJ1-4; abundance: NA; v_gene: TRBV28; d_gene: TRBD1; CDR3aa: CASSFPGTGGEKLFF; CDR3nt: TGTGCCAGCAGTTTCCCCGGGACAGGGGGCGAAAAACTGTTTTTT
j_gene: TRBJ2-1; abundance: NA; v_gene: TRBV7-2; d_gene: NA; CDR3aa: CASSYPGQGTSEQFF; CDR3nt: TGTGCCAGCAGCTACCCCGGTCAGGGAACGAGTGAGCAGTTCTTC
j_gene: TRBJ1-1; abundance: few; v_gene: TRBV6-2/TRBV6-3; d_gene: TRBD1; CDR3aa: CASSPDRGRAFF; CDR3nt: TGTGCCAGCAGCCCGGACAGGGGAAGAGCTTTCTTT
j_gene: TRBJ2-5; abundance: NA; v_gene: TRBV5-5; d_gene: TRBD1; CDR3aa: CASTQRQGVQETQYF; CDR3nt: TGTGCCAGCACCCAGAGACAGGGGGTTCAAGAGACCCAGTACTTC
j_gene: TRBJ1-4; abundance: NA; v_gene: TRBV6-6; d_gene: NA; CDR3aa: CASSYNEKLFF; CDR3nt: TGTGCCAGCAGTTATAATGAAAAACTGTTTTTT
j_gene: TRBJ1-5; abundance: few; v_gene: TRBV20-1; d_gene: NA; CDR3aa: CSARGGQPQHF; CDR3nt: TGCAGTGCTAGAGGTGGTCAGCCCCAGCATTTT
j_gene: TRBJ2-1; abundance: NA; v_gene: TRBV5-5; d_gene: TRBD2; CDR3aa: CASSLTGGSYNEQFF; CDR3nt: TGTGCCAGCAGCTTGACCGGGGGGAGTTACAATGAGCAGTTCTTC
j_gene: TRBJ1-1; abundance: NA; v_gene: TRBV29-1; d_gene: TRBD1; CDR3aa: CSAGTGRTEAFF; CDR3nt: TGCAGCGCAGGGACAGGGAGGACTGAAGCTTTCTTT
j_gene: TRBJ2-1; abundance: NA; v_gene: TRBV27; d_gene: TRBD1; CDR3aa: CASGAAYQGARRYNEQFF; CDR3nt: TGTGCCAGCGGCGCTGCTTACCAGGGGGCTCGTCGCTACAATGAGCAGTTCTTC
j_gene: TRBJ2-7; abundance: NA; v_gene: TRBV4-2; d_gene: NA; CDR3aa: CASSQERAVYYEQYF; CDR3nt: TGTGCCAGCAGCCAAGAACGGGCAGTTTACTACGAGCAGTACTTC
j_gene: TRBJ2-1; abundance: NA; v_gene: TRBV11-2; d_gene: NA; CDR3aa: CASSWTPAYNEQFF; CDR3nt: TGTGCCAGCAGCTGGACCCCGGCCTACAATGAGCAGTTCTTC
j_gene: TRBJ1-2; abundance: NA; v_gene: TRBV12-3/TRBV12-4; d_gene: TRBD1; CDR3aa: CASSQGYYGYTF; CDR3nt: TGTGCCAGCTCACAGGGGTATTATGGCTACACCTTC
j_gene: TRBJ2-1; abundance: NA; v_gene: TRBV10-3; d_gene: TRBD2; CDR3aa: CAISPGLAGEQFF; CDR3nt: TGTGCCATCAGTCCCGGACTAGCGGGTGAGCAGTTCTTC
j_gene: TRBJ2-5; abundance: NA; v_gene: TRBV6-5; d_gene: NA; CDR3aa: CASSWTRPQETQYF; CDR3nt: TGTGCCAGCAGCTGGACGAGGCCCCAAGAGACCCAGTACTTC
j_gene: TRBJ1-2; abundance: NA; v_gene: TRBV7-2; d_gene: NA; CDR3aa: CASSLGGVTLYGYTF; CDR3nt: TGTGCCAGCAGCTTAGGAGGGGTGACTCTCTATGGCTACACCTTC
j_gene: TRBJ2-1; abundance: few; v_gene: TRBV24-1; d_gene: TRBD2; CDR3aa: CATSDLPSGLAGGNEQFF; CDR3nt: TGTGCCACCAGTGATCTCCCCTCAGGACTAGCGGGAGGGAATGAGCAGTTCTTC
j_gene: TRBJ1-5; abundance: NA; v_gene: TRBV5-1; d_gene: NA; CDR3aa: CASSLSGLDQPQHF; CDR3nt: TGCGCCAGCAGCTTGTCGGGCCTTGATCAGCCCCAGCATTTT
j_gene: TRBJ2-1; abundance: NA; v_gene: TRBV7-6; d_gene: NA; CDR3aa: CASSPKFRTSSYNEQFF; CDR3nt: TGTGCCAGCAGCCCGAAGTTCCGGACAAGCTCCTACAATGAGCAGTTCTTC
j_gene: TRBJ2-7; abundance: many; v_gene: TRBV7-8; d_gene: TRBD2; CDR3aa: CASSLGTGGPQSYEQYF; CDR3nt: TGTGCCAGCAGCTTAGGGACGGGGGGGCCTCAAAGCTACGAGCAGTACTTC
j_gene: TRBJ2-7; abundance: NA; v_gene: TRBV7-9; d_gene: NA; CDR3aa: CASSLVTGQSYEQYF; CDR3nt: TGTGCCAGCAGCTTAGTAACAGGGCAATCCTACGAGCAGTACTTC
j_gene: TRBJ2-3; abundance: NA; v_gene: TRBV24-1; d_gene: NA; CDR3aa: CATGGLTDTQYF; CDR3nt: TGTGCCACCGGGGGGCTCACAGATACGCAGTATTTT
j_gene: TRBJ2-3; abundance: NA; v_gene: TRBV7-8; d_gene: NA; CDR3aa: CASSLAVGGALGTDTQYF; CDR3nt: TGTGCCAGCAGCTTAGCGGTAGGGGGGGCGCTAGGCACAGATACGCAGTATTTT
j_gene: TRBJ2-3; abundance: NA; v_gene: TRBV6-1; d_gene: NA; CDR3aa: CASSETRRDTQYF; CDR3nt: TGTGCCAGCAGTGAAACTAGGAGGGATACGCAGTATTTT
j_gene: TRBJ2-7; abundance: NA; v_gene: TRBV6-2/TRBV6-3; d_gene: TRBD2; CDR3aa: CASSYSASGGARYEQYF; CDR3nt: TGTGCCAGCAGTTACTCGGCTAGCGGGGGGGCCAGGTACGAGCAGTACTTC
j_gene: TRBJ2-5; abundance: NA; v_gene: TRBV5-4; d_gene: TRBD2; CDR3aa: CASSLAAGGLGETQYF; CDR3nt: TGTGCCAGCAGCTTGGCGGCGGGAGGGCTCGGGGAGACCCAGTACTTC
j_gene: TRBJ2-3; abundance: few; v_gene: TRBV7-9; d_gene: NA; CDR3aa: CASSLSPRLSTDTQYF; CDR3nt: TGTGCCAGCAGCCTAAGCCCAAGGCTAAGCACAGATACGCAGTATTTT
j_gene: TRBJ2-5; abundance: NA; v_gene: TRBV5-1; d_gene: TRBD1; CDR3aa: CASSVAPTGGSGLQETQYF; CDR3nt: TGCGCCAGCAGTGTCGCCCCCACAGGGGGAAGCGGCCTCCAAGAGACCCAGTACTTC
j_gene: TRBJ2-2; abundance: once; v_gene: TRBV14; d_gene: NA; CDR3aa: CASSQVWAGELFF; CDR3nt: TGTGCCAGCAGCCAAGTTTGGGCTGGGGAGCTGTTTTTT
j_gene: TRBJ1-2; abundance: NA; v_gene: TRBV18; d_gene: TRBD1; CDR3aa: CASSPDRGLYGYTF; CDR3nt: TGTGCCAGCTCACCAGACAGGGGGCTTTATGGCTACACCTTC
j_gene: TRBJ2-1; abundance: NA; v_gene: TRBV7-2; d_gene: TRBD2; CDR3aa: CASSLGLALGNEQFF; CDR3nt: TGTGCCAGCAGCTTAGGACTAGCCCTAGGCAATGAGCAGTTCTTC
j_gene: TRBJ1-1; abundance: NA; v_gene: TRBV6-5; d_gene: NA; CDR3aa: CASSPRQGRNTEAFF; CDR3nt: TGTGCCAGCAGCCCCAGGCAGGGAAGGAACACTGAAGCTTTCTTT
j_gene: TRBJ2-1; abundance: NA; v_gene: TRBV27; d_gene: NA; CDR3aa: CASSLRVSNEQFF; CDR3nt: TGTGCCAGCAGTCTCAGGGTCAGCAATGAGCAGTTCTTC
j_gene: TRBJ2-2; abundance: NA; v_gene: TRBV6-5; d_gene: NA; CDR3aa: CASSTGISGELFF; CDR3nt: TGTGCCAGCAGTACAGGGATTTCCGGGGAGCTGTTTTTT
j_gene: TRBJ2-2; abundance: NA; v_gene: TRBV4-2; d_gene: NA; CDR3aa: CASSQVIGLTNTGELFF; CDR3nt: TGTGCCAGCAGCCAAGTTATCGGCCTGACGAACACCGGGGAGCTGTTTTTT
j_gene: TRBJ1-1; abundance: once; v_gene: TRBV18; d_gene: NA; CDR3aa: CASSPLTMNTEAFF; CDR3nt: TGTGCCAGCTCACCACTTACCATGAACACTGAAGCTTTCTTT
j_gene: TRBJ1-2; abundance: once; v_gene: TRBV27; d_gene: NA; CDR3aa: CASSFTRGGAEGYTF; CDR3nt: TGTGCCAGCAGTTTTACCCGAGGGGGGGCGGAAGGCTACACCTTC
j_gene: TRBJ2-5; abundance: NA; v_gene: TRBV6-5; d_gene: NA; CDR3aa: CASSYSGGEETQYF; CDR3nt: TGTGCCAGCAGTTACTCTGGGGGAGAAGAGACCCAGTACTTC
j_gene: TRBJ2-1; abundance: NA; v_gene: TRBV30; d_gene: NA; CDR3aa: CAWSAYWRSSYNEQFF; CDR3nt: TGTGCCTGGAGCGCCTACTGGAGGAGCTCCTACAATGAGCAGTTCTTC
j_gene: TRBJ2-2; abundance: NA; v_gene: TRBV7-2; d_gene: TRBD2; CDR3aa: CASSVSGGTGELFF; CDR3nt: TGTGCCAGCAGCGTCAGCGGGGGTACCGGGGAGCTGTTTTTT
j_gene: TRBJ1-2; abundance: NA; v_gene: TRBV3-1/TRBV3-2; d_gene: TRBD1; CDR3aa: CASQSAGTGHGYTF; CDR3nt: TGTGCCAGCCAGAGCGCTGGGACAGGCCATGGCTACACCTTC
j_gene: TRBJ2-6; abundance: NA; v_gene: TRBV7-9; d_gene: NA; CDR3aa: CASSLGGRPSGANVLTF; CDR3nt: TGTGCCAGCAGCTTAGGTGGTAGACCATCTGGGGCCAACGTCCTGACTTTC
j_gene: TRBJ2-2; abundance: NA; v_gene: TRBV19; d_gene: TRBD1; CDR3aa: CASSPKGQTTGELFF; CDR3nt: TGTGCCAGTAGCCCCAAGGGACAGACCACCGGGGAGCTGTTTTTT
j_gene: TRBJ2-1; abundance: NA; v_gene: TRBV6-4; d_gene: TRBD2; CDR3aa: CASSEGAGGNEQFF; CDR3nt: TGTGCCAGCAGTGAAGGAGCGGGGGGCAATGAGCAGTTCTTC
j_gene: TRBJ2-4; abundance: NA; v_gene: TRBV18; d_gene: TRBD2; CDR3aa: CASSPGTSGMKNIQYF; CDR3nt: TGTGCCAGCTCACCCGGGACTAGCGGGATGAAAAACATTCAGTACTTC
j_gene: TRBJ2-6; abundance: NA; v_gene: TRBV5-6; d_gene: NA; CDR3aa: CASSYPVANVLTF; CDR3nt: TGTGCCAGCAGCTACCCTGTGGCCAACGTCCTGACTTTC
j_gene: TRBJ1-2; abundance: NA; v_gene: TRBV6-2/TRBV6-3; d_gene: NA; CDR3aa: CASSFEGYGYTF; CDR3nt: TGTGCCAGCAGTTTCGAGGGCTATGGCTACACCTTC
j_gene: TRBJ1-1; abundance: NA; v_gene: TRBV12-3/TRBV12-4; d_gene: NA; CDR3aa: CATRYTEAFF; CDR3nt: TGTGCCACCAGATACACTGAAGCTTTCTTT
j_gene: TRBJ1-2; abundance: NA; v_gene: TRBV4-1; d_gene: TRBD1; CDR3aa: CASSQDSSGGAGYTF; CDR3nt: TGCGCCAGCAGCCAAGACTCCTCAGGGGGCGCCGGCTACACCTTC
j_gene: TRBJ1-5; abundance: few; v_gene: TRBV19; d_gene: TRBD1; CDR3aa: CASSEGTRGRVMRADSNQPQHF; CDR3nt: TGTGCCAGTAGCGAGGGGACAAGGGGGCGCGTGATGAGGGCTGATAGCAATCAGCCCCAGCATTTT
j_gene: TRBJ2-2; abundance: NA; v_gene: TRBV5-1; d_gene: NA; CDR3aa: CASSWGQTKNTGELFF; CDR3nt: TGCGCCAGCAGCTGGGGGCAGACAAAGAACACCGGGGAGCTGTTTTTT
j_gene: TRBJ2-2; abundance: few; v_gene: TRBV5-3; d_gene: TRBD1; CDR3aa: CARSLRARTGGKTGELFF; CDR3nt: TGTGCCAGAAGCTTGCGGGCCAGGACAGGAGGAAAGACCGGGGAGCTGTTTTTT